Listed here are 27 T cell receptor beta chains from one sample, sequenced in a study of a mutant IDH1 vaccine in newly diagnosed glioma. Profiling relied on immunoSEQ multiplex PCR, and the TCRdb table lists in-frame clones only, not all of them. The sample consists of 25,000 to 35,000 clones, approximately 88% of them appearing once. Time point reported: week 5, during vaccination. Each vaccine dose was 300 ug of mutant IDH1 20-mer peptide, with topical imiquimod. These TCRs' antigens remain unknown. Sample: PBMCs, taken from a glioma patient whose treatment included an IDH1 peptide vaccine. The receptors were sampled from a man between 18 and 29 years old with glioma.

The rearrangement links TRBV28 to TRBJ2-7; the D is unclear. This CDR3 is built from 13 residues. Germline lookup yields CDR1 MDHEN and CDR2 SYDVKM. V was cut by 6 bases and J by 2 bases, with 11 bases left in between. The CDR3 is CASSLPSPYEQYF. In DNA form, the CDR3 reads TGTGCCAGCAGCCTTCCCAGCCCCTACGAGCAGTACTTC. The full variable domain, its missing parts supplied by reference TRBV28 and TRBJ2-7, is DVKVTQSSRYLVKRTGEKVFLECVQDMDHENMFWYRQDPGLGLRLIYFSYDVKMKEKGDIPEGYSVSREKKERFSLILESASTNQTSMYLCASSLPSPYEQYFGPGTRLTVT.

The chain couples TRBV7-2 to TRBJ2-7; 14 bases agree with TRBD2. The CDR3 sequence is 15 residues long. V shed 4 bases and J 3 bases; nucleotides not matched to a gene: 2. Germline V gene sequence: CDR1 SGHTA, CDR2 FQGNSA. The CDR3 bases are TGTGCCAGCAGCTCCGGACTAGCGGGAGGCTACGAGCAGTACTTC. Its protein product is CASSSGLAGGYEQYF.

The chain links TRBV10-3 to TRBJ1-5; D is unclear. The CDR3 has 12 residues. Germline lookup yields CDR1 ENHRY and CDR2 SYGVKD. CDR3 DNA: TGTGGAACCAGTGACACCAATCAGCCCCAGCATTTT. Translation gives CGTSDTNQPQHF.

This clone turned up a few times. The J gene is TRBJ1-5, the V gene TRBV11-2; D unclear. Germline V lookup: CDR1 SGHAT, CDR2 FQNNGV. This CDR3 is 14 amino acids long. Deletions cut 2 bases from V and 0 bases from J, with 5 bases between. The CDR3 protein is CASSLQDSNQPQHF. For the CDR3, the DNA is TGTGCCAGCAGCTTACAGGATAGCAATCAGCCCCAGCATTTT.

The chain carries TRBV5-1 and TRBJ1-3; unclear D gene. CDR3 length: 15 residues. CDR1 and CDR2 from the germline V gene are SGHRS and YFSETQ. The V and J ends lost 4 bases and 4 bases respectively, with 15 bases between them. CDR3 in DNA: TGCGCCAGCAGCCGGGCCAGTGCCCAGGGAAACACCATATATTTT. Its translation: CASSRASAQGNTIYF.

The chain joins TRBV2 to TRBJ2-6, with D uncertain. This CDR3 spans 15 amino acids. CDR1 is SNHLY, CDR2 FYNNEI, per germline. Trimming removed 7 bases at V and 0 bases at J, with 10 bases between. DNA of the CDR3: TGTGCCAGCAATGTTTGGGCCTCTGGGGCCAACGTCCTGACTTTC. The encoded protein is CASNVWASGANVLTF.

The chain employs TRBV6-1 and TRBJ2-5; the match to TRBD2 covers 7 bases. After removal of 4 bases from V and 1 base from J, the junction contained 3 bases not matched to a gene. The CDR3 is 14 residues long. CDR1 and CDR2 (germline): MNHNS, SASEGT. The CDR3 nucleotides are TGTGCCAGCAGTGTGGCGGGAGTCCAAGAGACCCAGTACTTC. It is translated as CASSVAGVQETQYF.

The V gene is TRBV7-9, the J gene TRBJ1-5; 8 nucleotides align to TRBD1. The CDR3 is 14 residues long. Unmatched junction bases numbered 4, after V lost 4 bases and J lost 5 bases. Per germline, CDR1 SEHNR and CDR2 FQNEAQ (reference sequence). The CDR3 bases are TGTGCCAGCAGCTCTGGACAGGGACATCAGCCCCAGCATTTT. It specifies CASSSGQGHQPQHF. The full variable domain, its missing parts supplied by reference TRBV7-9 and TRBJ1-5, is DTGVSQNPRHKITKRGQNVTFRCDPISEHNRLYWYRQTLGQGPEFLTYFQNEAQLEKSRLLSDRFSAERPKGSFSTLEIQRTEQGDSAMYLCASSSGQGHQPQHFGDGTRLSIL.

The V call is TRBV27, the J call TRBJ1-6; a possible D gene is TRBD1 (6 bases). Between the trimmed V and J ends, which lost 3 bases and 10 bases, there was a span of 13 bases. This CDR3 is 14 amino acids long. Germline V gene data show CDR1 as MNHEY and CDR2 as SMNVEV (reference sequence). CDR3 protein: CASSFGRGYSPLHF. As DNA, the CDR3 is TGTGCCAGCAGTTTCGGCAGGGGATACTCACCCCTCCACTTT.

The J gene is TRBJ2-7, the V gene TRBV25-1, with 9 bases matching TRBD1. The CDR3 runs to 14 residues. Germline V gene sequence: CDR1 MGHDK, CDR2 SYGVNS. Trimming cost V 3 bases and J 7 bases; bases outside gene matches: 7. The CDR3 DNA follows: TGTGCCAGCAGTGACCCGACAGGGGGGAATGAGCAGTACTTC. Its protein product is CASSDPTGGNEQYF.

The genes are TRBV19 and TRBJ2-1, with TRBD2 matching over 10 bases. Germline CDR1 is LNHDA and CDR2 is SQIVND (reference sequence). The CDR3 runs 17 residues. The V segment lost 6 bases and the J segment 3 bases; nucleotides outside the gene matches: 11. In nucleotides, the CDR3 is TGTGCCAGTAGCCCCAATCCGGGACTAGCGCTCTACAATGAGCAGTTCTTC. Residues: CASSPNPGLALYNEQFF.

V gene TRBV25-1 combines with J gene TRBJ1-2, with 9 positions matching TRBD1. The CDR3 runs to 14 residues. Losses at the gene ends were 6 bases for V and 6 bases for J; bases not matched to a gene: 8. Germline CDR1 and CDR2: MGHDK and SYGVNS. Here the CDR3 reads CASRKTGTGNGYTF. The CDR3 region has the DNA TGTGCCAGCAGGAAGACAGGGACAGGGAATGGCTACACCTTC.

J is TRBJ1-2 and V is TRBV6-6; TRBD1 is a possible D gene (5 bases). CDR1 MNHNY and CDR2 SVGAGI come from the germline V gene (reference sequence). Trimming removed 5 bases at V and 4 bases at J, with 11 bases between. There are 13 residues in the CDR3. This CDR3 is CASSETDFYGYTF. CDR3 bases: TGTGCCAGCAGTGAGACAGATTTCTATGGCTACACCTTC.

The chain uses TRBV7-9 and TRBJ1-2; D call uncertain. Germline V gene data show CDR1 as SEHNR and CDR2 as FQNEAQ (reference sequence). The CDR3 covers 12 residues. V was clipped by 3 bases and J by 7 bases, with 9 bases between them. Here the CDR3 DNA reads TGTGCCAGCAGCTTGGGCGGCATTGGCTACACCTTC. Encoded protein: CASSLGGIGYTF.

The chain has TRBV4-3 and TRBJ1-2, with TRBD1 as a possible D gene (5 bases). This CDR3 contains 15 residues. CDR1 LGHNA and CDR2 YSLEER come from the germline V gene. V was shortened by 0 bases and J by 6 bases, with 14 bases between the two germline ends. CDR3 sequence (DNA): TGCGCCAGCAGCCAAGATTTGGAGGGACTGGATGGCTACACCTTC. As protein: CASSQDLEGLDGYTF.

J is TRBJ1-2 and V is TRBV6-6; the D gene is possibly TRBD1 (6 bases). V was clipped by 10 bases and J by 4 bases, with 16 bases between them. Germline-derived CDR1 and CDR2 are MNHNY and SVGAGI (reference sequence). This CDR3 contains 13 residues. CDR3 loop: CATSGTDSYGYTF. In DNA form, the CDR3 reads TGTGCCACTTCCGGGACGGACAGCTATGGCTACACCTTC.

This clone has only one observation. The genes are TRBV13 and TRBJ2-1; weak D call: TRBD2 (6 bases). Germline V gene sequence: CDR1 PRHDT, CDR2 FYEKMQ (reference sequence). V shed 5 bases and J shed 10 bases, with 15 bases lying between them. There are 13 residues in the CDR3. This chain's CDR3 is CASSPTQLAEQFF. In DNA, the CDR3 is TGTGCCAGCAGCCCCACCCAACTAGCCGAGCAGTTCTTC.

V and J are TRBV4-1 and TRBJ1-1; no reliable D call. This CDR3 has 15 residues. V lost 0 bases to trimming and J lost 6 bases, with 14 bases between them. The germline V gene has CDR1 MGHRA and CDR2 YSYEKL. The CDR3 DNA reads TGCGCCAGCAGCCAAGATCTTGGGGAAAGAGCTGAAGCTTTCTTT. It specifies CASSQDLGERAEAFF.

V gene TRBV19 combines with J gene TRBJ1-5; D perhaps matches TRBD1 (5 bases). Between the trimmed V and J ends, which lost 5 bases and 4 bases, there was a span of 18 bases. This CDR3 region has 16 residues. The germline gives CDR1 LNHDA, CDR2 SQIVND (reference sequence). In DNA form, the CDR3 reads TGTGCCAGTAGTGTCGGGACCTGGTGGGGGAATCAGCCCCAGCATTTT. Protein: CASSVGTWWGNQPQHF.

The chain is built from TRBV5-6 and TRBJ2-3, with D perhaps being TRBD1 or TRBD2 (5 bases each). The V end lost 4 bases, the J end lost 4 bases, and 16 bases lay between the germline ends. The CDR3 has 15 amino acids. Germline V gene sequence: CDR1 SGHDT, CDR2 YYEEEE. The CDR3 is CASSPGPRRADTQYF. The CDR3, as DNA: TGTGCCAGCAGCCCGGGACCCCGGCGAGCAGATACGCAGTATTTT.

This chain links TRBV7-9 with TRBJ2-3, with 10 bases aligning to TRBD1. This CDR3 has 16 residues. The V gene end was trimmed by 4 bases and the J gene end by 4 bases; junction bases not matched to a gene: 8. In germline, CDR1 is SEHNR, CDR2 FQNEAQ (reference sequence). CDR3 loop: CASSSPRDRGADTQYF. The CDR3 nucleotides are TGTGCCAGCAGCTCTCCACGGGACAGGGGCGCAGATACGCAGTATTTT.

Written as DNA, the CDR3 is TGTGCCAGCAGCACCCTAGCGGGAGGGCTGAACACCGGGGAGCTGTTTTTT. As protein: CASSTLAGGLNTGELFF. The J gene is TRBJ2-2, the V gene TRBV4-2; TRBD2 matches 12 bases. Losses at the gene ends were 5 bases for V and 1 base for J; bases not matched to a gene: 5. The germline V gene has CDR1 LGHNA and CDR2 YNFKEQ. The CDR3 runs 17 residues.

The CDR3: CASSPSGPGEISGNTIYF. The CDR3 DNA follows: TGCGCCAGCAGCCCGAGCGGACCAGGGGAAATCTCTGGAAACACCATATATTTT. The chain recombines TRBV4-3 with TRBJ1-3; weak D call: TRBD1 (6 bases). This CDR3 comprises 18 residues. Germline CDR1 and CDR2: LGHNA and YSLEER. Trimming removed 4 bases from V and 0 bases from J, with 19 bases in between.

V usage is TRBV29-1 and J usage is TRBJ2-7; D possibly corresponds to TRBD2 (6 bases). The CDR3 covers 13 residues. Germline CDR1 reads SQVTM; CDR2 reads ANQGSEA. V lost 7 bases and J 5 bases, leaving 18 bases between the germline ends. The CDR3 loop reads CSASLAEVNEQYF. The DNA for the CDR3 is TGCAGCGCATCATTAGCGGAGGTGAACGAGCAGTACTTC.

The chain has TRBV6-5 and TRBJ2-1; D gene uncertain. Germline-derived CDR1 and CDR2 are MNHEY and SVGAGI. This CDR3 spans 12 amino acids. Trimming shortened V by 6 bases and J by 9 bases, and 12 bases separated the two germline ends. The CDR3 DNA sequence: TGTGCCAGCAGGAAAAGTCCGGGTGAGCAGTTCTTC. Translation gives CASRKSPGEQFF.

This sequence joins TRBV7-2 and TRBJ1-3, with D possibly TRBD1 on 5 matching bases. Germline CDR1 and CDR2: SGHTA and FQGNSA. The CDR3 length is 15 residues. The V end was cut by 1 base, the J end by 0 bases, with 7 bases between. The CDR3: CASSLVGGSGNTIYF. DNA for the CDR3: TGTGCCAGCAGCTTAGTTGGGGGCTCTGGAAACACCATATATTTT.

The chain joins TRBV4-1 to TRBJ2-4; TRBD1 matches at 9 bases. V trimming: 3 bases; J trimming: 0 bases; junction bases outside the gene matches: 6. This CDR3 has 17 residues. Germline CDR1 is MGHRA and CDR2 is YSYEKL. In nucleotides, the CDR3 is TGCGCCAGCAGCCAGGGGGACAGGGCGACAGCCAAAAACATTCAGTACTTC. This gives the protein CASSQGDRATAKNIQYF.